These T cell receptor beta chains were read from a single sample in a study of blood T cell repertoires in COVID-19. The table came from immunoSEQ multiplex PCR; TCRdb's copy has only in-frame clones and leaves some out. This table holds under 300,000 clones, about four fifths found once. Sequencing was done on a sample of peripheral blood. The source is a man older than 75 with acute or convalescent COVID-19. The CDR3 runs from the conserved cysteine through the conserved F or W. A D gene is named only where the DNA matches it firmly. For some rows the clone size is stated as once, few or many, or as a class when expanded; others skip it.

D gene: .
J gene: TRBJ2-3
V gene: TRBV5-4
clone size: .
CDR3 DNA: TGTGCCAGCAGCTCCGGGGGTGGATTAGATACGCAGTATTTT
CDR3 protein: CASSSGGGLDTQYF

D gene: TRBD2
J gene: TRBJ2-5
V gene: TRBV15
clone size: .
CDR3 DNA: TGTGCCACCAGCAGAGATTCGGGACTAGCGGGGGAGACCCAGTACTTC
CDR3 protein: CATSRDSGLAGETQYF

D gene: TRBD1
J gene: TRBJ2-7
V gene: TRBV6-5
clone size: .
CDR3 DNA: TGTGCCAGCACTTACAGGGGGACGGCCTACGAGCAGTACTTC
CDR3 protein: CASTYRGTAYEQYF

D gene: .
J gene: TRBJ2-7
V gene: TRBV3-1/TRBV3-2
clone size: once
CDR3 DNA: TGTGCCAGCAGCCAAGGGACAGTCCCGGGCGAGCAGTACTTC
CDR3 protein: CASSQGTVPGEQYF

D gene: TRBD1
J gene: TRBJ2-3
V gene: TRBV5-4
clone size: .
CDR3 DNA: TGTGCCAGCAGCACGGGACAGGGAGGAGGTACGCAGTATTTT
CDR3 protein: CASSTGQGGGTQYF

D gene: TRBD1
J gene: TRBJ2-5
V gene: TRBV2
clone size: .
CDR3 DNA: TGTGCCAGCCGAGGGACAGGGATTCCAGGTCAAGAGACCCAGTACTTC
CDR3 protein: CASRGTGIPGQETQYF

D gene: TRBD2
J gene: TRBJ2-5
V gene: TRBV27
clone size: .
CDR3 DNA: TGTGCCAGCAGCCCTGGGCGGGGGGTCCCCAGGGCCCAGTACTTC
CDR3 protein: CASSPGRGVPRAQYF

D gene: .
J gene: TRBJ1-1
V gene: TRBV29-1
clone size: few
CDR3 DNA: TGCAGCGTTGACTTTGTGGCGAACACTGAAGCTTTCTTT
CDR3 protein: CSVDFVANTEAFF

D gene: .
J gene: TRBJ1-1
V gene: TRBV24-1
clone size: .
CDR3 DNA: TGTGCCACCAGTGGGTCAGATTTGAACACTGAAGCTTTCTTT
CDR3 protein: CATSGSDLNTEAFF

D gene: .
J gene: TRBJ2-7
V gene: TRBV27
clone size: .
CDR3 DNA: TGTGCCACCCATCTGCGGGGAACAAGCTCCTACGAGCAGTACTTC
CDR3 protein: CATHLRGTSSYEQYF

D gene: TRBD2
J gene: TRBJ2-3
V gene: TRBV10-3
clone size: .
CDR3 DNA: TGTGCCATCAGTGAGCCAGGGCTAGCGGGGGCAAGCACAGATACGCAGTATTTT
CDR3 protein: CAISEPGLAGASTDTQYF

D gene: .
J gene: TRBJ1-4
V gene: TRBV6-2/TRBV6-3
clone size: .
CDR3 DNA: TGTGCCAGCAGTGACACCCACAGAGGAGGAAATGAAAAACTGTTTTTT
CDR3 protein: CASSDTHRGGNEKLFF

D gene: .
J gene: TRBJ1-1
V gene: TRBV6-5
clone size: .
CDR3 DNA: TGTGCCAGCGGGGGGGCGCTTCGGCCTGAAGCTTTCTTT
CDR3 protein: CASGGALRPEAFF

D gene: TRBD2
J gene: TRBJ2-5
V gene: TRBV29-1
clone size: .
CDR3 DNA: TGCAGCGTCCGGACTAGCGGGGGGGAGGGCCAGTACTTC
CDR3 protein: CSVRTSGGEGQYF

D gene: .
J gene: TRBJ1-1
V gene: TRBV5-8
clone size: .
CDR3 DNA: TGTGCCAGCAGCTTGGTTTATACTTTTGAAGCTTTCTTT
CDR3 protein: CASSLVYTFEAFF

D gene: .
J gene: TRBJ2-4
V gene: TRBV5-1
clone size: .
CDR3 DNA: TGCGCCAGCAGCGGGGCCCCGGGAAACATTCAGTACTTC
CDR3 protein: CASSGAPGNIQYF

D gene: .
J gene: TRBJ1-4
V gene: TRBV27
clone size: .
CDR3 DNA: TGTGCCAGCAGTCCCATGGGGCAGGGTTTAACGGAAAAACTGTTTTTT
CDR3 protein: CASSPMGQGLTEKLFF

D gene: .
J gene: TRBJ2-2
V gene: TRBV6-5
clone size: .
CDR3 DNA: TGTGCCAGCAGCGGGGTCTCCGGGGAGCTGTTTTTT
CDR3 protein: CASSGVSGELFF